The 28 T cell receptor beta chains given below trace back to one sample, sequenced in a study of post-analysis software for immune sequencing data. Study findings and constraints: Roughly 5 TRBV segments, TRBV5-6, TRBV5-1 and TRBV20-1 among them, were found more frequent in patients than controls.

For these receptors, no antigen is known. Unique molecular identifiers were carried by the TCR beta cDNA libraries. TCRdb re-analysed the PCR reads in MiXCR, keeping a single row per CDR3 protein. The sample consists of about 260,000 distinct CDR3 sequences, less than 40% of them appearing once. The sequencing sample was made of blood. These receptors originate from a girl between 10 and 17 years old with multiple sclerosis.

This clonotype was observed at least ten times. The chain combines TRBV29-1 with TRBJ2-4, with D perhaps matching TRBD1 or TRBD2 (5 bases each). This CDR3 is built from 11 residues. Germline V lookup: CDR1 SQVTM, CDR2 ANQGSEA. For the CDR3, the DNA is TGCGGCACGGGGCAGGATAACATTCAGTACTTC. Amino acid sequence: CGTGQDNIQYF.

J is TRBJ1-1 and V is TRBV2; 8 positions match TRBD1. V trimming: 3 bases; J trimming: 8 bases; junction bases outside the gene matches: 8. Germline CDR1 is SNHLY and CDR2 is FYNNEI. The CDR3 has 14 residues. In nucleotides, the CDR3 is TGTGCCAGCAGTGATTATGCGGGGACAGGCGAAGCTTTCTTT. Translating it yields CASSDYAGTGEAFF.

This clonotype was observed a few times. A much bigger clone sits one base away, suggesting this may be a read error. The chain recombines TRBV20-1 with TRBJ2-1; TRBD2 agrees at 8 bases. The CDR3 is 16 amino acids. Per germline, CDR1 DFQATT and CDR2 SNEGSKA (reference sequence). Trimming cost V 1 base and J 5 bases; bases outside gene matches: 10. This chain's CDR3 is CSARGNLAGTNNEQFF. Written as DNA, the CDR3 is TGCAGTGCTAGAGGGAACCTAGCGGGCACTAACAATGAGCAGTTCTTC.

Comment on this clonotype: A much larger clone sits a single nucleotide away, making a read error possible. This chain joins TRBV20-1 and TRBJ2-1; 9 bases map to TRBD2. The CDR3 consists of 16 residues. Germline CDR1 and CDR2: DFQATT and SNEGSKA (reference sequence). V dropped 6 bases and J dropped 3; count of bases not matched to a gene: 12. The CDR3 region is CSALSRGGVIYNEQFF. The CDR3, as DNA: TGCAGTGCCCTCTCCCGCGGGGGGGTTATCTACAATGAGCAGTTCTTC.

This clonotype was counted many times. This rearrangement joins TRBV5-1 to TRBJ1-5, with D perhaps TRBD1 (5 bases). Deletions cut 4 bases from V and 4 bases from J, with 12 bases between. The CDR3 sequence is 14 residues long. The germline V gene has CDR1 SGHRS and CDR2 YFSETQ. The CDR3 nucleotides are TGCGCCAGCAGCCCTGGGGCAGGGAATCAGCCCCAGCATTTT. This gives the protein CASSPGAGNQPQHF.

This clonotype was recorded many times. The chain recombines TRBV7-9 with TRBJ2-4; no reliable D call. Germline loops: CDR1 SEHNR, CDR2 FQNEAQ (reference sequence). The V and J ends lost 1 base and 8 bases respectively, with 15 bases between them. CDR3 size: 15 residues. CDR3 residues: CASSLGWAREDIQYF. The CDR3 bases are TGTGCCAGCAGCTTAGGGTGGGCTAGGGAAGACATTCAGTACTTC.

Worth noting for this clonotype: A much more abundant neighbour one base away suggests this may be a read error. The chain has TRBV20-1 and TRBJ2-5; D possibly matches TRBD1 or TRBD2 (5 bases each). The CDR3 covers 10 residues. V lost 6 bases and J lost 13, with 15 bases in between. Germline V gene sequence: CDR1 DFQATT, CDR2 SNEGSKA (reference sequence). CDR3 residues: CSAWGGAGYF. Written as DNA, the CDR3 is TGCAGTGCGTGGGGTGGGGCGGGGTACTTC.

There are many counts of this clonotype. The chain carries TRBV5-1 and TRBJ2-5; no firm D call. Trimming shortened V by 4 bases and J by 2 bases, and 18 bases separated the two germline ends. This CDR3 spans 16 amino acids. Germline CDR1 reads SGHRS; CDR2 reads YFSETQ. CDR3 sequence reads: CASSLSSRSEQETQYF. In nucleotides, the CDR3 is TGCGCCAGCAGCCTGTCGTCTAGGAGTGAACAAGAGACCCAGTACTTC.

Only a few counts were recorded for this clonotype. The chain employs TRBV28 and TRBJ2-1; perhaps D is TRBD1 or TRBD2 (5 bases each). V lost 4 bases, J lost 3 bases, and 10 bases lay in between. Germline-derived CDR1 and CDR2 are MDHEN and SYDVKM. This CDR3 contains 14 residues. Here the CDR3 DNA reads TGTGCCAGCAGTTGTAGGGACCTCTACAATGAGCAGTTCTTC. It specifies CASSCRDLYNEQFF.

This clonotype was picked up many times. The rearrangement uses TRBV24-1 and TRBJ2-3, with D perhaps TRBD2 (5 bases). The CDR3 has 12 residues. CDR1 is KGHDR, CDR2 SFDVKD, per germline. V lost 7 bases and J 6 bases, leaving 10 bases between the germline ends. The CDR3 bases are TGTGCCACCAGGGACCTAGCCGATACGCAGTATTTT. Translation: CATRDLADTQYF.

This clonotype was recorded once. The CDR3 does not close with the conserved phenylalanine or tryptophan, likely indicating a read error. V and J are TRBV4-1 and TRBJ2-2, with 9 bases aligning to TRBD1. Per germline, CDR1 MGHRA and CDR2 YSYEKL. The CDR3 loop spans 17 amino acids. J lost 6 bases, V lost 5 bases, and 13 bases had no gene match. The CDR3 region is CASSSEPGTGYAGELFC. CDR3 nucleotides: TGCGCCAGCAGCTCGGAGCCCGGGACAGGGTATGCCGGGGAGCTGTTTTGT.

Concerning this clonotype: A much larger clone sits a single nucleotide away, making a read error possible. CDR3 in amino acids: CSASRLGYEQYF. The CDR3 region has the DNA TGCAGTGCTTCACGGCTCGGCTACGAGCAGTACTTC. The rearrangement uses TRBV20-1 and TRBJ2-7; D gene unclear. The germline V gene encodes CDR1 DFQATT and CDR2 SNEGSKA (reference sequence). Trimming removed 5 bases from V and 3 bases from J, with 11 bases in between. The CDR3 is 12 residues long.

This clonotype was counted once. The CDR3 DNA is TGTGCCAGCAGTTGGAACGGACAGAACACAGATACGCAGTATTTT. It specifies CASSWNGQNTDTQYF. The chain is built from TRBV2 and TRBJ2-3, with D tentatively TRBD1 (6 bases). Trimming took 5 bases from V and 2 from J, leaving 14 bases between them. This CDR3 has 15 amino acids. The V gene's germline CDR1 is SNHLY and CDR2 FYNNEI.

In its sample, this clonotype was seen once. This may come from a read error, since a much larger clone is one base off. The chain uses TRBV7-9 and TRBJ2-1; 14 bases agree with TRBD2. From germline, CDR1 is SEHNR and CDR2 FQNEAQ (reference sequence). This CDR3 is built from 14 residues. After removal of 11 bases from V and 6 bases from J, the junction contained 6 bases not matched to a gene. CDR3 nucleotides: TGTGCCTGCCTGGGACTAGCGGGAGCCAATGAGCAGTTCTTC. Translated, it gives CACLGLAGANEQFF. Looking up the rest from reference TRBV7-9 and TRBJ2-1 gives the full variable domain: DTGVSQNPRHKITKRGQNVTFRCDPISEHNRLYWYRQTLGQGPEFLTYFQNEAQLEKSRLLSDRFSAERPKGSFSTLEIQRTEQGDSAMYLCACLGLAGANEQFFGPGTRLTVL.

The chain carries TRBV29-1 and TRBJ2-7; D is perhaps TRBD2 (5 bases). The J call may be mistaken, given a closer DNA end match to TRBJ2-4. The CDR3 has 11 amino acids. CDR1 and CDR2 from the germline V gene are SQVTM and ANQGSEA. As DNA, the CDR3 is TGCAGCGCGGGGTCGGAAAACATTCAGTACTTC. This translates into CSAGSENIQYF.

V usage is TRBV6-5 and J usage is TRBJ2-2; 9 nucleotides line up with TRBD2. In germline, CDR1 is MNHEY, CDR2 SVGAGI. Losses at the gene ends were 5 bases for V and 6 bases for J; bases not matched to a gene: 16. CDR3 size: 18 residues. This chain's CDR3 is CASSLLLRGGRAPGELFF. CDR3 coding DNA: TGTGCCAGCAGTCTACTCCTTCGGGGCGGGAGGGCCCCCGGGGAGCTGTTTTTT.

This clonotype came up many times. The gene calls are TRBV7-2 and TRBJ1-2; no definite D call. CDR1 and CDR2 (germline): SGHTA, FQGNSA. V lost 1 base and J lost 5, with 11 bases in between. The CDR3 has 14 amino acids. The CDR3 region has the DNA TGTGCCAGCAGCTTAGACATTATCGAATATGGCTACACCTTC. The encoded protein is CASSLDIIEYGYTF. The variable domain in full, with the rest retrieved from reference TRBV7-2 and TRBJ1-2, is GAGVSQSPSNKVTEKGKDVELRCDPISGHTALYWYRQSLGQGLEFLIYFQGNSAPDKSGLPSDRFSAERTGGSVSTLTIQRTQQEDSAVYLCASSLDIIEYGYTFGSGTRLTVV.

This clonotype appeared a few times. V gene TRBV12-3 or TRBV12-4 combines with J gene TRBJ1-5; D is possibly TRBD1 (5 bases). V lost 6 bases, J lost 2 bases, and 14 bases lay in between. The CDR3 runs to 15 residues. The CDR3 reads CASSQGGGGNQPQHF. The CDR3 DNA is TGTGCCAGCAGCCAAGGTGGGGGGGGCAATCAGCCCCAGCATTTT.

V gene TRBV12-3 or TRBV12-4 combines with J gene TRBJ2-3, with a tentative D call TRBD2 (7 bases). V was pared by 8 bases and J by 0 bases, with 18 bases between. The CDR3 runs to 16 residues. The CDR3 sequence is CASGGGDTLSTDTQYF. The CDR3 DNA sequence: TGTGCCAGCGGAGGGGGGGACACCCTTAGCACAGATACGCAGTATTTT.

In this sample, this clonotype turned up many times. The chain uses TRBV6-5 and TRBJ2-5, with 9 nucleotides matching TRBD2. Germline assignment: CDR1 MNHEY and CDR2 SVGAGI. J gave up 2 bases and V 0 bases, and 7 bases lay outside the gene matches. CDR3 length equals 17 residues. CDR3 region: CASSYSPRTSAQETQYF. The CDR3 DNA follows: TGTGCCAGCAGTTACTCTCCCCGGACTAGCGCTCAAGAGACCCAGTACTTC.

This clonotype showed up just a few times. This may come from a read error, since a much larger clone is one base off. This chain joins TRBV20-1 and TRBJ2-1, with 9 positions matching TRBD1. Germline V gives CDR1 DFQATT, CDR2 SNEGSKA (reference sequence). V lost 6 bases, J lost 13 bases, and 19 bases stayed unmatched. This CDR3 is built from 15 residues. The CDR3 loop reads CSAHGAGQGEETQFF. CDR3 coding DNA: TGCAGTGCCCATGGCGCGGGACAGGGAGAAGAGACCCAGTTCTTC.

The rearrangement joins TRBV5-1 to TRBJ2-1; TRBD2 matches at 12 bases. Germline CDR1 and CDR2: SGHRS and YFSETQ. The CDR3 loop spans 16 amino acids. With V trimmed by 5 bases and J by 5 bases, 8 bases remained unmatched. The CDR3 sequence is CASRRELAGGHNEQFF. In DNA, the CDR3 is TGCGCCAGCAGGCGAGAGCTAGCGGGGGGGCACAATGAGCAGTTCTTC.

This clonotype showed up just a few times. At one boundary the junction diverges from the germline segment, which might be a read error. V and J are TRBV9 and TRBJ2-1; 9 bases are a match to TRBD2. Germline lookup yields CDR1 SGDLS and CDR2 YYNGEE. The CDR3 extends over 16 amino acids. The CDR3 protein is CASSLSSGTAYNVQFF. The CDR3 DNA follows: TGTGCCAGCAGCTTATCTAGCGGGACCGCCTACAATGTGCAGTTCTTC.

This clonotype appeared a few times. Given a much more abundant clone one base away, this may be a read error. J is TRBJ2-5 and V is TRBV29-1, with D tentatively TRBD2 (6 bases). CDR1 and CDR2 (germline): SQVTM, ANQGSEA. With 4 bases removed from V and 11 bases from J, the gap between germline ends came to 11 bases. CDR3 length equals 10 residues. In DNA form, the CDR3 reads TGCAGCGTTGGGGACGGAGGGCAGTACTTC. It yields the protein CSVGDGGQYF.

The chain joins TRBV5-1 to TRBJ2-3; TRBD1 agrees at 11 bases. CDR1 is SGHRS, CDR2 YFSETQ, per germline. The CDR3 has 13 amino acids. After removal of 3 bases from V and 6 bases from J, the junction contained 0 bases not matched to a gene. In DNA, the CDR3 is TGCGCCAGCAGCTGGACAGGGGGCGATACGCAGTATTTT. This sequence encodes CASSWTGGDTQYF.

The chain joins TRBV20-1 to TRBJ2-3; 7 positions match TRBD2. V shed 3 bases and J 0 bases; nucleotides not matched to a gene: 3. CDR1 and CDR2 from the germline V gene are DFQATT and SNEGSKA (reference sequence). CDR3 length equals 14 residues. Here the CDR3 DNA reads TGCAGTGCTAGTCGAGCGGGGAGCACAGATACGCAGTATTTT. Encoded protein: CSASRAGSTDTQYF.

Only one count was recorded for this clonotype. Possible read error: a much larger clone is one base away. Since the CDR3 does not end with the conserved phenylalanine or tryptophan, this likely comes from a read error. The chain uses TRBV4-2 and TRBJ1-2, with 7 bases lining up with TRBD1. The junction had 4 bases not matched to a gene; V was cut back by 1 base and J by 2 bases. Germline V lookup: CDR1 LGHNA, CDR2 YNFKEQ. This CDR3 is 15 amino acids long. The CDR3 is CASSQGEGGNYGYTL. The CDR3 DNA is TGTGCCAGCAGCCAAGGGGAAGGGGGCAACTATGGCTACACCTTA.

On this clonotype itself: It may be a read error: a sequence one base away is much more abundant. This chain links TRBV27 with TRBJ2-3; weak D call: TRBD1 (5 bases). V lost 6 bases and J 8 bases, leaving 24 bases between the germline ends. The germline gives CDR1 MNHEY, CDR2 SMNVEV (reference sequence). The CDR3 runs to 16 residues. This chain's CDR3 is CASRGVGASIGGTQYF. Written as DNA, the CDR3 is TGTGCCAGCAGGGGTGTAGGGGCTTCGATCGGCGGTACGCAGTATTTT.